This TCR beta chain was obtained from a study of T cells in Graves' hyperthyroidism and ophthalmopathy. Study outcomes and limitations: A model of 13 V-J features distinguished ophthalmopathy from stable hyperthyroidism. Before onset, by a median of approximately 5.9 months, the model predicted ophthalmopathy.

Amplified TCR beta CDR3 regions derived from RNA transcripts. An initial round of RT-PCR targeting the TCR CDR3 relied on the HTBI primer set. TCRdb analysed the multiplex PCR reads with MiXCR anew, one entry per CDR3 protein. Among 750,000 to 950,000 distinct CDR3 sequences, 38% were seen once, and the ten largest hold around 9.3%. The germline gives CDR1 LGHNA, CDR2 YNFKEQ. The CDR3 loop spans 14 amino acids. V was cut by 1 base and J by 2 bases, with 9 bases left in between. Concerning this clonotype itself: No antigen is known for it.

Uncontrolled infection, other autoimmune disease, pregnancy and lactation each barred patients from inclusion. Cells are PBMCs isolated from approximately 9.2 ml of fresh blood. The rearrangement uses TRBV4-2 and TRBJ2-7; D possibly corresponds to TRBD2 (6 bases). The receptor comes from a man younger than 30 with Graves' hyperthyroidism. Sequencing was carried out using blood. The CDR3 sequence: CASSQASAPYEQYF. CDR3 DNA: TGTGCCAGCAGCCAAGCTAGCGCCCCCTACGAGCAGTACTTC.